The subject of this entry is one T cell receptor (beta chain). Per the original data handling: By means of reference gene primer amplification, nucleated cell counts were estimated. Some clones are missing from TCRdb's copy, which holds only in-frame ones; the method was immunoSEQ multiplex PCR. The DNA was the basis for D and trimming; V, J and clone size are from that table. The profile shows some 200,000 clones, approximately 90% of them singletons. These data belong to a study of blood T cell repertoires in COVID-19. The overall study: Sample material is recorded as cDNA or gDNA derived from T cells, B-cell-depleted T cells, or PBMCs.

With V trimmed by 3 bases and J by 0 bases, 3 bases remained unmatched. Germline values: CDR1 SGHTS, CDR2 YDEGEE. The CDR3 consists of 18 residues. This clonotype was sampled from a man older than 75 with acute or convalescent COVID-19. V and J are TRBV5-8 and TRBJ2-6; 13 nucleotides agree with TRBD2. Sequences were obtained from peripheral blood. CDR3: CASSWTSGSASGANVLTF. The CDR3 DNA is TGTGCCAGCAGCTGGACTAGCGGGAGCGCCTCTGGGGCCAACGTCCTGACTTTC.